The clone carrying this T cell receptor (beta chain) was found a few times. The method was immunoSEQ multiplex PCR; TCRdb's version includes in-frame clones alone and lacks a portion of them. The sample records about 75,000 clones, more than 85% being singletons. The sample is drawn from a study of OX40 agonist ivuxolimab in advanced cancers. The TCR originated in an adult with an advanced solid tumor such as melanoma, head and neck, liver or kidney cancer. This sample comprised CD4+ or CD8+ T cells sorted from blood, obtained in a trial of the OX40 agonist ivuxolimab.

CDR3 sequence (DNA): TGTGCCAGCAGAATCGGACAGGTTTCCCGGGAGCTGTTTTTT. Amino acids: CASRIGQVSRELFF. The rearrangement joins TRBV7-9 to TRBJ2-2; TRBD1 agrees at 7 bases. CDR1 and CDR2 from the germline V gene are SEHNR and FQNEAQ (reference sequence). CDR3 size: 14 residues. With 6 bases clipped from V and 9 bases from J, the junction kept 10 bases outside the gene matches.